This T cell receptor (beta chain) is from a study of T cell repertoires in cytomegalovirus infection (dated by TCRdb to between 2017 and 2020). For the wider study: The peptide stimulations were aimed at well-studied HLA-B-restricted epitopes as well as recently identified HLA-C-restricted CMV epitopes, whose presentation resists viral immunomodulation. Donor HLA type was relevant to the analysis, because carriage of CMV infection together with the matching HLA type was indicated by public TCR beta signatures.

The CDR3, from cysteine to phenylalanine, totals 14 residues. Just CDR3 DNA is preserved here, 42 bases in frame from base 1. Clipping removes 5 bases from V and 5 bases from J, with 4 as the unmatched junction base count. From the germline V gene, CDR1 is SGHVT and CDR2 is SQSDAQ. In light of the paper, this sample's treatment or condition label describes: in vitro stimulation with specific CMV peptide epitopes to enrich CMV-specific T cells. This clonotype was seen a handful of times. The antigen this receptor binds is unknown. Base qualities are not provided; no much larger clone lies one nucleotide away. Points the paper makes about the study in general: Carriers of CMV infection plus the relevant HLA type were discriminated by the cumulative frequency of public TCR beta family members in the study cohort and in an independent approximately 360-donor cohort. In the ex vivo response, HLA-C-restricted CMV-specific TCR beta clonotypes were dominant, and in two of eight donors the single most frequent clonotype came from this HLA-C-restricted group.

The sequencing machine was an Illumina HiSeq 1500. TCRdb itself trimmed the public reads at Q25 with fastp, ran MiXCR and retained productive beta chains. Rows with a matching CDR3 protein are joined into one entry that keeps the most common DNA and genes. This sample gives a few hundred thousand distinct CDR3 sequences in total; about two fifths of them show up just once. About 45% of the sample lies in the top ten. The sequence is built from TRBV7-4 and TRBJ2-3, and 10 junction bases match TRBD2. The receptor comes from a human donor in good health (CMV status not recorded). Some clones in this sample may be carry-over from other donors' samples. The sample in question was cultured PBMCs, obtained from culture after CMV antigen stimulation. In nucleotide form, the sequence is TGTGCCAGCAGCCCCCGGACTAGCGGAGATACGCAGTATTTT. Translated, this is CASSPRTSGDTQYF.